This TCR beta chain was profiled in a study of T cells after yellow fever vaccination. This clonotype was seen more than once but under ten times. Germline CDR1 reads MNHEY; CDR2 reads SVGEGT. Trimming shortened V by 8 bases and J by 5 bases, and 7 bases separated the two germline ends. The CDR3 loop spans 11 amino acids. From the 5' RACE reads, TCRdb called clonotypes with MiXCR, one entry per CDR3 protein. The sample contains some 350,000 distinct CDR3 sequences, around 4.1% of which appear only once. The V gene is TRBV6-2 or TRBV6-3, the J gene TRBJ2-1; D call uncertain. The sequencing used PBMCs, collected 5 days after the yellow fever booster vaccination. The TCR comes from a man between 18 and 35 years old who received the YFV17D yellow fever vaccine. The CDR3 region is CASANNNEQFF. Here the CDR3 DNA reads TGTGCCAGCGCTAATAACAATGAGCAGTTCTTC.